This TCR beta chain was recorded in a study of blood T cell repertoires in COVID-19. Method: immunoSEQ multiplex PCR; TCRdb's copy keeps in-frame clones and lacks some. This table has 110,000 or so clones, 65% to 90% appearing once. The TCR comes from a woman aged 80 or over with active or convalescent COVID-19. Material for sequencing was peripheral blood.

As DNA, the CDR3 is TGTGCCAGCAGTGTAGGTGGAGTAATCAGGGGCACTGAAGCTTTCTTT. It encodes CASSVGGVIRGTEAFF. This chain joins TRBV2 and TRBJ1-1; tentatively, D is TRBD1 (6 bases). There are 16 residues in the CDR3. Germline CDR1 is SNHLY and CDR2 is FYNNEI. Between the trimmed V and J ends, which lost 4 bases and 4 bases, there was a span of 19 bases. Full variable domain (missing parts from reference TRBV2 and TRBJ1-1): EPEVTQTPSHQVTQMGQEVILRCVPISNHLYFYWYRQILGQKVEFLVSFYNNEISEKSEIFDDQFSVERPDGSNFTLKIRSTKLEDSAMYFCASSVGGVIRGTEAFFGQGTRLTVV.